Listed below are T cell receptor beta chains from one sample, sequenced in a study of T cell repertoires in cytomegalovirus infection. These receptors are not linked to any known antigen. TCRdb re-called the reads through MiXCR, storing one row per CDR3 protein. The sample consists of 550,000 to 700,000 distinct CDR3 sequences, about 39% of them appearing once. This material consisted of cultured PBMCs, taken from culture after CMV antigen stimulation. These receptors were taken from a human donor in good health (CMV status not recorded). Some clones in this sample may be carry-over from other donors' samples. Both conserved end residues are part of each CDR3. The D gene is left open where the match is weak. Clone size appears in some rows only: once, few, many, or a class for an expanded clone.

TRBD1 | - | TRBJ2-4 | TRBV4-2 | TGTGCCAGCAGCCAAGAGGGGGACAGGGGAAACATTCAGTACTTC | CASSQEGDRGNIQYF
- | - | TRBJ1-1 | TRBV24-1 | TGTGCCACCAGTGATTTCGGTACAGGGTGCACTGAAGCTTTCTTT | CATSDFGTGCTEAFF
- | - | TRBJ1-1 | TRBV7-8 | TGTGCCAGCAGCTTAGGTCGGGGTGCTGAAGCTTTCTTT | CASSLGRGAEAFF
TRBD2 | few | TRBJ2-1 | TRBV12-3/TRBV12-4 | TGTGCCAGCAACCGCCGGGAGGGACACAATGAGCAGTTCTTC | CASNRREGHNEQFF
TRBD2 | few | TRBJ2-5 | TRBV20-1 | TGCAGTGCAGGTGGCGGGGGGTACCAAGAGACCCAGTACTTC | CSAGGGGYQETQYF
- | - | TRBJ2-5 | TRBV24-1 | TGTGCCACCAGTGATTTCGAAGAGACCCAGTACTTC | CATSDFEETQYF
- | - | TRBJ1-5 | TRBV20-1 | TGCAGTGCTAGAGATCAGGGCAGGGACGGTCAGCCCCAGCATTTT | CSARDQGRDGQPQHF
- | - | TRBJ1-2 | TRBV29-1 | TGCAGCGTTCTAGCCGAGAGATATGGCTACACCTTC | CSVLAERYGYTF
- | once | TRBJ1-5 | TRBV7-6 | TGTGCCAGCAGACCGGAGGTGCATTGCAATCAGCCCCAGCATTTT | CASRPEVHCNQPQHF
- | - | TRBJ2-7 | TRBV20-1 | TGCAGTGCAATAAGAGAAGGTGGCTCCTACGAGCAGTACTTC | CSAIREGGSYEQYF
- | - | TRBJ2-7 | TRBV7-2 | TGTGCCAGCAGCTTAAACTCGCCGGCTTACAGCTACGAGCAGTACTTC | CASSLNSPAYSYEQYF
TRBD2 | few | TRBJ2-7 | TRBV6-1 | TGTGCCAGCTGGGGGACTAGGTTTGAGCAGTACTTC | CASWGTRFEQYF
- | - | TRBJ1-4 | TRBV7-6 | TGTGCCAGCAGCCCCCTGGAGGGGCTGGTTGAAAAACTGTTTTTT | CASSPLEGLVEKLFF
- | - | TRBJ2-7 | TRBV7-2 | TGTGCCAGCAGCTGGGGGACGACCTACGAGCAGTACTTC | CASSWGTTYEQYF
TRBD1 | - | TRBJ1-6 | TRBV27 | TGTGCCAGCAGTTCGACAGGGTTGGTTAATTCACCCCTCCACTTT | CASSSTGLVNSPLHF
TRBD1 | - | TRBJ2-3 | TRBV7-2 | TGTGCCAGCAGCAGTCGGACAGGGCGTACAGATACGCAGTATTTT | CASSSRTGRTDTQYF
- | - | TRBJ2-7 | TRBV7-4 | TGTGCCAGCAGCTTATCCCTTTCCTACGAGCAGTACTTC | CASSLSLSYEQYF
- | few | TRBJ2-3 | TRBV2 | TGTGCCAGCAGTGGTGGTCCACCCGAGGCAGATACGCAGTATTTT | CASSGGPPEADTQYF
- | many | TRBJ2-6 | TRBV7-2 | TGTGCCAGCAGCTTCCGTTCTGGAGGTGGGGCCAACGTCCTGACTTTC | CASSFRSGGGANVLTF
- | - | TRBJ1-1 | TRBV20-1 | TGCAGTGCTATCGGACAGATGAACACTGAAGCTTTCTTT | CSAIGQMNTEAFF
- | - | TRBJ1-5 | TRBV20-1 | TGCAGTGCTAGGACAGGAGAAAATAGCAATCAGCCCCAGCATTTT | CSARTGENSNQPQHF
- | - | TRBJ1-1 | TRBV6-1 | TGTGCCAGCAACCAGGAGGGGCGCAGCACTGAAGCTTTCTTT | CASNQEGRSTEAFF
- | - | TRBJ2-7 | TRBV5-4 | TGTGCCAGCAGCTTGCCCGGAAACCCCTACGAGCAGTACTTC | CASSLPGNPYEQYF
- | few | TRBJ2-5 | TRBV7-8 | TGTGCCAGCAGCTTACTCCGGGCAGAACTACAAGAGACCCAGTACTTC | CASSLLRAELQETQYF
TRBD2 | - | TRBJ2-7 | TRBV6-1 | TGTGCCAGCACCCACGGACTAGCGGGGGGCCCAAGCTCCTACGAGCAGTACTTC | CASTHGLAGGPSSYEQYF
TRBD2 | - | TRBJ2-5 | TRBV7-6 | TGTGCCAGCAGCTTAGTAGCGGGGACCCAGTACTTC | CASSLVAGTQYF
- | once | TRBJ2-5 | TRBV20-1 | TGCAGTGCTAAAGTCGGAGGGGTAGAGACCCAGTACTTC | CSAKVGGVETQYF
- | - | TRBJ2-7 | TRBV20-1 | TGCAGTGCTAGATTCCAGGGAGGAAGGTTGGGGCAGTACTTC | CSARFQGGRLGQYF
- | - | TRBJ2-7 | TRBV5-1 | TGCGCCAGCACCCCGAACGCAGGATCAACCGCCTACGAGCAGTACTTC | CASTPNAGSTAYEQYF
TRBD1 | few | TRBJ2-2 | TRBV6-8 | TGTGCCAGCAGTGGGACAGGGGTGAACACCGGGGAGCTGTTTTTT | CASSGTGVNTGELFF
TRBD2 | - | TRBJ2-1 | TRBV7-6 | TGTGCCAGCAGCTCCGCCTCCGGGACTAGCTACAATGAGCAGTTCTTC | CASSSASGTSYNEQFF
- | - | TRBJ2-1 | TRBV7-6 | TGTGCCAGCAGCTTTCAATACGAGCAGTTCTTC | CASSFQYEQFF
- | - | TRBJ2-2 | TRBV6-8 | TGTGCCAGCAGAAGAACCGACACCGGGGAGCTGTTTTTT | CASRRTDTGELFF
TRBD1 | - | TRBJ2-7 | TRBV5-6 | TGTGCCAGCAGCTTGGATTTAGGGGGCGGATACGAGCAGTACTTC | CASSLDLGGGYEQYF
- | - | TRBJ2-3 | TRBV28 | TGTGCCACCTCGGGACTCCCCACAGATACGCAGTATTTT | CATSGLPTDTQYF
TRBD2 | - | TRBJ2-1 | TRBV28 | TGTGCCAGCAGCGCAGAGGATCCTAGCGGGGGGCTGGATGAGCAGTTCTTC | CASSAEDPSGGLDEQFF